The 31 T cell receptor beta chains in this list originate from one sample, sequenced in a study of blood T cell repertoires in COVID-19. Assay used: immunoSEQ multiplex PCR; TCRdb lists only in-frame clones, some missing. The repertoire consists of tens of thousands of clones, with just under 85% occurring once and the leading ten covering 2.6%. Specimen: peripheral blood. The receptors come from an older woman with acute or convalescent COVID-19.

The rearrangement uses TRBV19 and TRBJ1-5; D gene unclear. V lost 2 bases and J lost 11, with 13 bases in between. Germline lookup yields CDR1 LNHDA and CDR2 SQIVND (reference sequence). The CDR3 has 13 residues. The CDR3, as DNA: TGTGCCAGTAGTATAAAGGGAGGATGGGCCCAGCATTTT. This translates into CASSIKGGWAQHF.

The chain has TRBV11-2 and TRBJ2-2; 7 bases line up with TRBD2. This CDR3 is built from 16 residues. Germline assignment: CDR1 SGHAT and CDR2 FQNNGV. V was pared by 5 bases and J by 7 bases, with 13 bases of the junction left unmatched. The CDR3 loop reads CASSPLIGRGGGELFF. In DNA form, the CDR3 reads TGTGCCAGCAGCCCGCTGATTGGGAGGGGTGGCGGGGAGCTGTTTTTT.

As DNA, the CDR3 is TGTGCCAGCAGCTTGGCTAGGTGGCGGCCTATGAACACTGAAGCTTTCTTT. It is translated as CASSLARWRPMNTEAFF. The chain recombines TRBV5-6 with TRBJ1-1; D ambiguous. The CDR3 length is 17 residues. The V end was cut by 0 bases, the J end by 0 bases, with 15 bases between. Germline CDR1 reads SGHDT; CDR2 reads YYEEEE.

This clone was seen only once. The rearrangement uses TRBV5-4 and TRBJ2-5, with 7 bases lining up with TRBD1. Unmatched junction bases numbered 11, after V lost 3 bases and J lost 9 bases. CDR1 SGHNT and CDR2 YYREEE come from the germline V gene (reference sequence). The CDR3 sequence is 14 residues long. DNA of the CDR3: TGTGCCAGCAGCTCTCAAGGACAGGTATCGTCCCAGTACTTC. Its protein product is CASSSQGQVSSQYF. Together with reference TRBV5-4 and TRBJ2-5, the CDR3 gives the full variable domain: ETGVTQSPTHLIKTRGQQVTLRCSSQSGHNTVSWYQQALGQGPQFIFQYYREEENGRGNFPPRFSGLQFPNYSSELNVNALELDDSALYLCASSSQGQVSSQYFGPGTRLLVL.

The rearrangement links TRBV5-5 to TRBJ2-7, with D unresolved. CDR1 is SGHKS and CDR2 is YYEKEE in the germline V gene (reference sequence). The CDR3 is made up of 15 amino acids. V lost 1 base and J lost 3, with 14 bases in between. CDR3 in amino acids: CASSLLGSNYYEQYF. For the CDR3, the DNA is TGTGCCAGCAGCTTGTTAGGCAGTAACTACTACGAGCAGTACTTC.

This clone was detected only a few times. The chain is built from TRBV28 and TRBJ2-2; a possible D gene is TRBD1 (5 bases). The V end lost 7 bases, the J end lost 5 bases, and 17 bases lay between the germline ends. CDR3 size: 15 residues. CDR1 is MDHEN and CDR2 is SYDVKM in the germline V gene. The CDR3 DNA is TGTGCCAGCAACCCCCCAGGGCGTCTAACCGGGGAGCTGTTTTTT. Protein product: CASNPPGRLTGELFF.

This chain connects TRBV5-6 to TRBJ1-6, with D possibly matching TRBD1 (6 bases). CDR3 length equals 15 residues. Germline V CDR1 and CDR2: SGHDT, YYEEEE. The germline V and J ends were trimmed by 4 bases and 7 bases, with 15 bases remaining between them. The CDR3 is CASSLRQVRNSPLHF. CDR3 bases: TGTGCCAGCAGCCTACGACAGGTTCGAAATTCACCCCTCCACTTT.

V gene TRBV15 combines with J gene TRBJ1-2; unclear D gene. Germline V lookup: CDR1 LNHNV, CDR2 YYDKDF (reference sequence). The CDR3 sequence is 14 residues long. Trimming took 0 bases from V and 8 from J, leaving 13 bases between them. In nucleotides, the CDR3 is TGTGCCACCAGCAGAGAGGGAGGCCGGTCGGGCTACACCTTC. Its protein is CATSREGGRSGYTF.

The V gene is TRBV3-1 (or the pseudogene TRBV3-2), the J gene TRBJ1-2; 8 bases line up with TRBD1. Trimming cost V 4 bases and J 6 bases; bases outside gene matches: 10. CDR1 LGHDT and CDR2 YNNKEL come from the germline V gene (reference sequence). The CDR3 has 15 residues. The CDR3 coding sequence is TGTGCCAGCAGCCGGAGGACAGGGCAGGGGGATGGCTACACCTTC. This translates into CASSRRTGQGDGYTF.

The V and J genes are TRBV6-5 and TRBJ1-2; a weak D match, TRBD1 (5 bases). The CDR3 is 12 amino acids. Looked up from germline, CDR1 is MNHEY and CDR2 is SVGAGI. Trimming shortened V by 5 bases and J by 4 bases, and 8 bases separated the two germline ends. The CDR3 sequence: CASSNGGYGYTF. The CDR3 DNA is TGTGCCAGCAGTAACGGGGGCTATGGCTACACCTTC.

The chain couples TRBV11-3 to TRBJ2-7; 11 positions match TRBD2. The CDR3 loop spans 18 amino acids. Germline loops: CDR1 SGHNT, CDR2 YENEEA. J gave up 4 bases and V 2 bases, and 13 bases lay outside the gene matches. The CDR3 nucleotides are TGTGCCAGCAGCTTACCCCCTCCCCAACTAGCGGGAGTTTACGAGCAGTACTTC. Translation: CASSLPPPQLAGVYEQYF. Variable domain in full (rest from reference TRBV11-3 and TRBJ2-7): EAGVVQSPRYKIIEKKQPVAFWCNPISGHNTLYWYLQNLGQGPELLIRYENEEAVDDSQLPKDRFSAERLKGVDSTLKIQPAELGDSAVYLCASSLPPPQLAGVYEQYFGPGTRLTVT.

The CDR3 sequence: CASTRRGVTGELFF. Written as DNA, the CDR3 is TGTGCCAGTACTAGACGCGGGGTCACCGGGGAGCTGTTTTTT. This chain joins TRBV19 and TRBJ2-2; D is possibly TRBD2 (6 bases). The germline gives CDR1 LNHDA, CDR2 SQIVND (reference sequence). The CDR3 runs to 14 residues. The ends were cut back, 7 bases at V and 4 bases at J, with 13 bases in the middle.

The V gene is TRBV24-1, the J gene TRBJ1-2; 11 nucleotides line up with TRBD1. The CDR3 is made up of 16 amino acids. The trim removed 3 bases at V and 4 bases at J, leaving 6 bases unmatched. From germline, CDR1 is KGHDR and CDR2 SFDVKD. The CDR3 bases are TGTGCCACCAGTGATCGCGGGACAGGGGGTCTCTATGGCTACACCTTC. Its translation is CATSDRGTGGLYGYTF.

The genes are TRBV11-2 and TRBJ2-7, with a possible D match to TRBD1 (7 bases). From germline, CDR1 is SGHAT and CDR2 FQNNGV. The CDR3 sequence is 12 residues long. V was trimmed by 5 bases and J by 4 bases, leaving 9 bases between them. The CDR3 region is CASSAGGYEQYF. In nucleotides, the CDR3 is TGTGCCAGCAGCGCAGGGGGGTACGAGCAGTACTTC.

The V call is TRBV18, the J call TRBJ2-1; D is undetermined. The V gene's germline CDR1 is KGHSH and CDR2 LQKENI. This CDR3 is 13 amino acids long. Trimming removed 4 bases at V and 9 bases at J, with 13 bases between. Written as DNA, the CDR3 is TGTGCCAGCTCACTTGGCTCCTCGTCTGAGCAGTTCTTC. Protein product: CASSLGSSSEQFF.

This CDR3 reads CASSQEQRGSSYEQYF. CDR3 DNA sequence: TGTGCCAGCAGCCAAGAGCAGCGGGGGAGCTCCTACGAGCAGTACTTC. The chain combines TRBV14 with TRBJ2-7, with 8 bases fitting TRBD2. Per the germline V gene, CDR1 is SGHDN and CDR2 is FVKESK. With V trimmed by 0 bases and J by 0 bases, 4 bases remained unmatched. The length of the CDR3 is 16 residues. Drawing the rest from reference TRBV14 and TRBJ2-7, the complete variable domain is EAGVTQFPSHSVIEKGQTVTLRCDPISGHDNLYWYRRVMGKEIKFLLHFVKESKQDESGMPNNRFLAERTGGTYSTLKVQPAELEDSGVYFCASSQEQRGSSYEQYFGPGTRLTVT.

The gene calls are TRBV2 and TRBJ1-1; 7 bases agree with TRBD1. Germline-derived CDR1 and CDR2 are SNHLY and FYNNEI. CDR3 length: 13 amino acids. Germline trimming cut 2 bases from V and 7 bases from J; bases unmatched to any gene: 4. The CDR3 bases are TGTGCCAGCAGTGAAACAGGGGCGGTTGAAGCTTTCTTT. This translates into CASSETGAVEAFF.

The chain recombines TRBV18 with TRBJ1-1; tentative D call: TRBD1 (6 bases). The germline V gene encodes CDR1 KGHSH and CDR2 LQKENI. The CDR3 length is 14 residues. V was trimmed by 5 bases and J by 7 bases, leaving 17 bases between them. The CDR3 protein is CASSSGPGAGEAFF. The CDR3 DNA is TGTGCCAGCTCATCGGGCCCAGGGGCGGGTGAAGCTTTCTTT.

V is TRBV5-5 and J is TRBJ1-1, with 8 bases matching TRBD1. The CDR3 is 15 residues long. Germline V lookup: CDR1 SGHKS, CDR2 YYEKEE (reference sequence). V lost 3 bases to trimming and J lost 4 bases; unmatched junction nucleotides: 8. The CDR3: CASSWEDRGGTEAFF. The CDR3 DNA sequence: TGTGCCAGCAGCTGGGAAGACAGGGGCGGCACTGAAGCTTTCTTT.

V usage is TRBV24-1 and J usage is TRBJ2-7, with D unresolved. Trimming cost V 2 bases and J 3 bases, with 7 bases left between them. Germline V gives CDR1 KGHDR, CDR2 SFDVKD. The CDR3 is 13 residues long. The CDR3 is CATSDYNSYEQYF. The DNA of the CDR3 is TGTGCCACCAGTGATTACAACAGCTACGAGCAGTACTTC.

The CDR3 sequence is CDQVGEPQHF. In DNA, the CDR3 is TGTGACCAGGTTGGTGAGCCCCAGCATTTT. V is TRBV11-2 and J is TRBJ1-5, with D uncertain. The CDR3 length is 10 residues. In germline, CDR1 is SGHAT, CDR2 FQNNGV.

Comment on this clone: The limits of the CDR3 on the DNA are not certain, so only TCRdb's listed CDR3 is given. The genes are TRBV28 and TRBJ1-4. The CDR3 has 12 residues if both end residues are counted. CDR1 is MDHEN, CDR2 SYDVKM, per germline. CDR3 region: CASSSSVSSLYF.

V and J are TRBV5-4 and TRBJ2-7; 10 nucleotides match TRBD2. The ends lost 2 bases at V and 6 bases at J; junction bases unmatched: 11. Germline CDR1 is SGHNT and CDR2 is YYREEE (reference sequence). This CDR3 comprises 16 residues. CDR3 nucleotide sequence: TGTGCCAGCAGCTTAAACGGACGACTAGCGGGTGGCGAGCAGTACTTC. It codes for CASSLNGRLAGGEQYF.

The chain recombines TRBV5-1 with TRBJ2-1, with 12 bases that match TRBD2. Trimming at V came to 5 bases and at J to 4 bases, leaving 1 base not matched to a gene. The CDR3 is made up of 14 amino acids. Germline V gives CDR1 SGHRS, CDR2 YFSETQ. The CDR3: CASRTSGGYNEQFF. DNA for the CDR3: TGCGCCAGCAGGACTAGCGGGGGATACAATGAGCAGTTCTTC.

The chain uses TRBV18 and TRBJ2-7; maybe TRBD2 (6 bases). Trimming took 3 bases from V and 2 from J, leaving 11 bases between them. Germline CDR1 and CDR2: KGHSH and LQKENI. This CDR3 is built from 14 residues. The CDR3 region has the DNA TGTGCCAGCTCACCGGCGGGCGGGACCTACGAGCAGTACTTC. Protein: CASSPAGGTYEQYF.

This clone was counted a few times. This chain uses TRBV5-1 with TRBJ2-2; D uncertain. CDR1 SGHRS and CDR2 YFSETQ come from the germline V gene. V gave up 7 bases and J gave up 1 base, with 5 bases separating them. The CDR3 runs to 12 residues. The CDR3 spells CASFQNTGELFF. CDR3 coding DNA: TGCGCCAGCTTCCAGAACACCGGGGAGCTGTTTTTT.

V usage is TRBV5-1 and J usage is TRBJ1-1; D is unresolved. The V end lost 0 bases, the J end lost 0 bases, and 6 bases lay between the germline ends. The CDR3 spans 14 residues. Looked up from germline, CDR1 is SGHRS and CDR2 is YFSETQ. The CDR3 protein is CASSLGRLNTEAFF. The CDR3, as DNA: TGCGCCAGCAGCTTGGGCCGGTTGAACACTGAAGCTTTCTTT.

CDR3: CASSSHSAGARGFRYEQYF. DNA of the CDR3: TGCGCCAGCAGCTCCCACTCCGCAGGGGCCCGAGGATTCCGGTACGAGCAGTACTTC. The rearrangement uses TRBV5-1 and TRBJ2-7; the D gene is possibly TRBD1 (6 bases). This CDR3 has 19 amino acids. Germline V CDR1 and CDR2: SGHRS, YFSETQ. Trimming removed 3 bases at V and 4 bases at J, with 29 bases between.

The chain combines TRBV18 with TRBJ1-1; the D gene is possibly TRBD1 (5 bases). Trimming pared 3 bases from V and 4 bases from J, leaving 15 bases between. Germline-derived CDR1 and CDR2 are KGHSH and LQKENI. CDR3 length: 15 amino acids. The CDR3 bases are TGTGCCAGCTCACCCCCCGGGGGAGGGCCCACTGAAGCTTTCTTT. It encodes CASSPPGGGPTEAFF.

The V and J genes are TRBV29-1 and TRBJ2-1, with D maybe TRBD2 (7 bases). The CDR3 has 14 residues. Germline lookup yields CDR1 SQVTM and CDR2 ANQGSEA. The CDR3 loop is CSPWGGSSYNEQFF. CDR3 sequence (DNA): TGCAGTCCTTGGGGGGGCAGCTCCTACAATGAGCAGTTCTTC.

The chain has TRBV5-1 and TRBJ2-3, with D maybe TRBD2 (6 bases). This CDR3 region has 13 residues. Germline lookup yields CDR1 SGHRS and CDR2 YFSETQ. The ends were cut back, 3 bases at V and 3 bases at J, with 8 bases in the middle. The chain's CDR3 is CASSSGRTDTQYF. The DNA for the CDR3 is TGCGCCAGCAGCTCAGGGAGGACAGATACGCAGTATTTT.